Each of the 21 T cell receptor beta chains below was sequenced from the same sample in a study of cytomegalovirus exposure and HLA in healthy donors. In the PCR, 60 Vbeta and 13 Jbeta primers were used. Clones were sequenced by immunoSEQ multiplex PCR, and TCRdb holds only the in-frame ones, with some missing. The sample yields some 100,000 clones, 65% to 90% seen once. Sample: PBMCs. Receptors originate from a woman between 18 and 30 years old in good health and CMV-seronegative.

The rearrangement links TRBV18 to TRBJ2-3; 10 nucleotides align to TRBD1. V shed 2 bases, J shed 3 bases, and the junction held 5 bases outside the gene matches. The CDR3 sequence is 16 residues long. CDR1 is KGHSH, CDR2 LQKENI, per germline. This chain's CDR3 is CASSPFGQGVTDTQYF. The CDR3 nucleotides are TGTGCCAGCTCACCATTCGGACAGGGGGTAACAGATACGCAGTATTTT.

V usage is TRBV9 and J usage is TRBJ2-1; TRBD2 matches at 8 bases. Trimming took 0 bases from V and 6 from J; bases not matched to a gene: 5. This CDR3 spans 15 amino acids. The V gene's germline CDR1 is SGDLS and CDR2 YYNGEE. In DNA form, the CDR3 reads TGTGCCAGCAGCGTAGGGGGACTAGAGACCAATGAGCAGTTCTTC. Protein sequence: CASSVGGLETNEQFF.

The rearrangement joins TRBV27 to TRBJ2-7; a weak D match, TRBD2 (6 bases). The CDR3 is 14 amino acids. Trimming cost V 5 bases and J 7 bases, with 18 bases left between them. Per the germline V gene, CDR1 is MNHEY and CDR2 is SMNVEV (reference sequence). CDR3 sequence: CASSPIAPGLEQYF. CDR3 sequence (DNA): TGTGCCAGCAGTCCGATCGCACCGGGACTTGAGCAGTACTTC.

The chain is built from TRBV28 and TRBJ2-7, with D possibly matching TRBD2 (5 bases). Germline V lookup: CDR1 MDHEN, CDR2 SYDVKM. The CDR3 spans 14 residues. The V end was cut by 3 bases, the J end by 2 bases, with 11 bases between. Here the CDR3 DNA reads TGTGCCAGCAGTTTCCACGAGCGGCCCTACGAGCAGTACTTC. Its translation is CASSFHERPYEQYF.

The V gene is TRBV18, the J gene TRBJ2-3, with 12 bases aligning to TRBD2. The germline V gene encodes CDR1 KGHSH and CDR2 LQKENI. This CDR3 contains 18 residues. With V trimmed by 2 bases and J by 1 base, 7 bases remained unmatched. CDR3: CASSPASGRASGTDTQYF. CDR3 DNA sequence: TGTGCCAGCTCACCAGCTAGCGGGAGGGCCAGCGGCACAGATACGCAGTATTTT.

This clone was observed a single time. CDR3 bases: TGTGCCAGCAGTTACGGGCAGGGTATCTACGAGCAGTACTTC. The encoded protein is CASSYGQGIYEQYF. This chain uses TRBV6-5 with TRBJ2-7; weak D call: TRBD1 (5 bases). The V end lost 2 bases, the J end lost 3 bases, and 11 bases lay between the germline ends. Germline V gives CDR1 MNHEY, CDR2 SVGAGI. The CDR3 sequence is 14 residues long.

The chain uses TRBV7-2 and TRBJ2-1; 7 nucleotides align to TRBD2. The CDR3 covers 14 residues. V gave up 3 bases and J gave up 2 bases; unmatched junction bases: 1. The germline gives CDR1 SGHTA, CDR2 FQGNSA. CDR3 residues: CASSLAGAYNEQFF. CDR3 bases: TGTGCCAGCAGCTTGGCGGGGGCCTACAATGAGCAGTTCTTC.

V gene TRBV9 combines with J gene TRBJ2-7, with 9 bases lining up with TRBD2. This CDR3 is built from 15 residues. V shed 0 bases, J shed 2 bases, and the junction held 3 bases outside the gene matches. CDR1 and CDR2 (germline): SGDLS, YYNGEE. The CDR3 loop reads CASSVGAGGPYEQYF. CDR3 nucleotide sequence: TGTGCCAGCAGCGTAGGGGCGGGAGGGCCCTACGAGCAGTACTTC.

The gene calls are TRBV4-3 and TRBJ2-1, with D perhaps TRBD1 (5 bases). Trimming removed 2 bases at V and 7 bases at J, with 12 bases between. Germline assignment: CDR1 LGHNA and CDR2 YSLEER. CDR3 length: 14 amino acids. CDR3 loop: CASSQSPGKNEQFF. Here the CDR3 DNA reads TGCGCCAGCAGCCAAAGCCCAGGGAAAAATGAGCAGTTCTTC.

The J gene is TRBJ2-5, the V gene TRBV9, with a weak D call TRBD2 (6 bases). CDR3 size: 17 residues. In germline, CDR1 is SGDLS, CDR2 YYNGEE. Trimming pared 2 bases from V and 2 bases from J, leaving 19 bases between. The CDR3 DNA follows: TGTGCCAGCAGCGTGAGCTGGTTTGCGGGGCAACAAGAGACCCAGTACTTC. It translates to CASSVSWFAGQQETQYF.

The V call is TRBV7-2, the J call TRBJ2-1; TRBD2 is a possible D gene (5 bases). Germline-derived CDR1 and CDR2 are SGHTA and FQGNSA. The CDR3 runs 13 residues. V was cut by 3 bases and J by 6 bases, with 9 bases left in between. CDR3 loop: CASSLGVGNEQFF. In DNA form, the CDR3 reads TGTGCCAGCAGCTTGGGAGTCGGCAATGAGCAGTTCTTC.

V and J are TRBV11-1 and TRBJ2-1; D possibly corresponds to TRBD1 (7 bases). CDR1 and CDR2 (germline): SGHAT, FQDESV (reference sequence). The CDR3 sequence is 13 residues long. Trimming left V 4 bases short and J 7 bases short, with 11 bases between. CDR3 loop: CASSSPGGNEQFF. The DNA of the CDR3 is TGTGCCAGCAGCTCACCAGGGGGGAATGAGCAGTTCTTC.

The V gene is TRBV7-8, the J gene TRBJ2-3, with 9 bases identical to TRBD1. Looked up from germline, CDR1 is SGHVS and CDR2 is FQNEAQ. The CDR3 spans 16 residues. Germline trimming cut 5 bases from V and 0 bases from J; bases unmatched to any gene: 6. CDR3 nucleotide sequence: TGTGCCAGCAGCGGGGGGGGACAGGGAAGCACAGATACGCAGTATTTT. It yields the protein CASSGGGQGSTDTQYF.

Here the CDR3 DNA reads TGCGCCAGCAGCCACAGACTAGCGGGCCGCGACAATGAGCAGTTCTTC. The encoded protein is CASSHRLAGRDNEQFF. V and J are TRBV4-3 and TRBJ2-1; TRBD2 agrees at 10 bases. The germline CDR1 and CDR2 sequences are LGHNA and YSLEER. The CDR3 has 16 amino acids. J gave up 5 bases and V 3 bases, and 7 bases lay outside the gene matches.

This clone was picked up a small number of times. The chain uses TRBV4-2 and TRBJ2-7; D is undetermined. Trimming removed 1 base from V and 2 bases from J, with 6 bases in between. CDR1 and CDR2 from the germline V gene are LGHNA and YNFKEQ. The length of the CDR3 is 13 residues. CDR3 loop: CASSQVQAYEQYF. The CDR3, as DNA: TGTGCCAGCAGCCAAGTTCAGGCCTACGAGCAGTACTTC.

J is TRBJ2-1 and V is TRBV29-1; 9 positions match TRBD2. Germline V gene data show CDR1 as SQVTM and CDR2 as ANQGSEA. The CDR3 runs 14 residues. Trimming removed 4 bases from V and 6 bases from J; junction bases left unmatched: 7. The CDR3 DNA sequence: TGCAGCGTTGTTTTGCGGGAGGGCTTCAATGAGCAGTTCTTC. This translates into CSVVLREGFNEQFF.

CDR3 sequence: CAWSGQGARPQHF. The CDR3 bases are TGTGCCTGGTCAGGACAGGGGGCCAGGCCCCAGCATTTT. The rearrangement joins TRBV30 to TRBJ1-5; 11 bases agree with TRBD1. V trimming: 5 bases; J trimming: 9 bases; junction bases outside the gene matches: 6. The germline V gene encodes CDR1 GTSNPN and CDR2 SVGIG (reference sequence). The CDR3 is 13 amino acids.

This chain joins TRBV7-9 and TRBJ1-1; maybe TRBD1 (6 bases). This CDR3 comprises 14 residues. Trimming took off 6 bases at V and 0 bases at J, with 11 bases between the two ends. Germline V lookup: CDR1 SEHNR, CDR2 FQNEAQ (reference sequence). In DNA, the CDR3 is TGTGCCAGCAGACAGACAGGATTGAACACTGAAGCTTTCTTT. It codes for CASRQTGLNTEAFF.

In regard to this clone: An end of the junction does not agree with germline; a read error may underlie this. The rearrangement links TRBV7-6 to TRBJ2-1; the D gene is possibly TRBD2 (5 bases). Germline V gene sequence: CDR1 SGHVS, CDR2 FNYEAQ. This CDR3 region has 13 residues. CDR3 DNA: TGTGCCAGCAGCTTCCTAGCCTACGATGAGCAGTTCTTC. Encoded protein: CASSFLAYDEQFF.

This clone turned up a few times. The chain is built from TRBV5-4 and TRBJ1-1; 7 bases align to TRBD1. Germline V gene sequence: CDR1 SGHNT, CDR2 YYREEE (reference sequence). The CDR3 consists of 15 residues. Losses at the gene ends were 4 bases for V and 0 bases for J; bases not matched to a gene: 6. This CDR3 is CASSVPGQLNTEAFF. CDR3 nucleotide sequence: TGTGCCAGCAGCGTACCGGGACAGTTGAACACTGAAGCTTTCTTT.

V is TRBV9 and J is TRBJ1-3, with 9 bases lining up with TRBD1. V was pared by 4 bases and J by 1 base, with 12 bases of the junction left unmatched. The CDR3 is 18 amino acids. Germline loops: CDR1 SGDLS, CDR2 YYNGEE. The chain's CDR3 is CASSRTGDPLFSGNTIYF. As DNA, the CDR3 is TGTGCCAGCAGCCGGACAGGGGACCCTCTATTTTCTGGAAACACCATATATTTT.